Listed below are T cell receptor beta chains from one sample, sequenced in a study of cytomegalovirus exposure and HLA in healthy donors. Data came from immunoSEQ multiplex PCR; TCRdb stores just in-frame clones and leaves some out. This sample carries roughly 170,000 clones, roughly four fifths of them seen once, and the ten largest clones take around 1.6%. The sample consisted of PBMCs. These receptors were obtained from a man aged 45-65 years in good health and CMV-seronegative. CDR3s include the opening cysteine and the closing phenylalanine or tryptophan. D genes are given only for firm matches. Size tells how often a clone was seen (once, few, many) or the class of an expanded clone, and some rows leave it out.

cdr3_aa,cdr3_nt,d_call,j_call,clone_size,v_call
CATSKGGLNTEAFF,TGTGCCACCTCCAAAGGTGGGCTGAACACTGAAGCTTTCTTT,.,TRBJ1-1,.,TRBV28
CASSLQGGMGETQYF,TGTGCCAGCAGCTTACAGGGCGGTATGGGCGAGACCCAGTACTTC,.,TRBJ2-5,.,TRBV7-2
CASSHSGLSTGELFF,TGTGCCAGCAGTCATAGCGGATTATCCACCGGGGAGCTGTTTTTT,.,TRBJ2-2,.,TRBV11-3
CAWTLTQGGNSPLHF,TGTGCCTGGACACTTACACAGGGGGGCAATTCACCCCTCCACTTT,TRBD1,TRBJ1-6,.,TRBV30
CASSEGWTSGGGQFF,TGTGCCAGCAGTGAGGGATGGACTAGCGGGGGGGGGCAGTTCTTC,TRBD2,TRBJ2-1,.,TRBV25-1
CASSLGQTEAFF,TGTGCCAGCTCATTAGGACAGACTGAAGCTTTCTTT,.,TRBJ1-1,.,TRBV18
CASSPGQGGQPQHF,TGTGCCAGCTCACCAGGACAGGGTGGGCAGCCCCAGCATTTT,TRBD1,TRBJ1-5,.,TRBV18
CASSSPGQGEGEQFF,TGTGCCAGCTCATCTCCCGGACAGGGTGAAGGAGAGCAGTTCTTC,TRBD1,TRBJ2-1,.,TRBV18
CASSILRTAQETQYF,TGTGCCAGCAGCATACTTCGGACAGCGCAAGAGACCCAGTACTTC,.,TRBJ2-5,.,TRBV7-2
CASSVGQGGSPLHF,TGTGCCAGCAGTGTAGGACAGGGTGGGTCACCCCTCCACTTT,TRBD1,TRBJ1-6,.,TRBV2
CASSLGLAGPYQETQYF,TGCGCCAGCAGCTTGGGACTAGCGGGTCCTTACCAAGAGACCCAGTACTTC,TRBD2,TRBJ2-5,.,TRBV5-1
CASSLEGTNQETQYF,TGCGCCAGCAGCTTGGAAGGGACAAACCAAGAGACCCAGTACTTC,.,TRBJ2-5,.,TRBV5-1
CASSLIQASGTYEQYF,TGTGCCAGCAGCTTAATCCAGGCTAGCGGGACTTACGAGCAGTACTTC,TRBD2,TRBJ2-7,.,TRBV7-8
CASSYTGLASTDTQYF,TGTGCCAGCAGCTACACTGGACTAGCTAGCACAGATACGCAGTATTTT,TRBD2,TRBJ2-3,.,TRBV6-5
CASSLGTGGPNEQFF,TGTGCCAGCAGCTTGGGGACAGGGGGCCCCAATGAGCAGTTCTTC,TRBD1,TRBJ2-1,.,TRBV7-9
CASSDPTYDSNQPQHF,TGTGCCAGCAGTGACCCAACATACGATAGCAATCAGCCCCAGCATTTT,.,TRBJ1-5,.,TRBV2
CASSTAGDSNNEQFF,TGTGCCAGTAGTACGGCAGGGGACAGTAACAATGAGCAGTTCTTC,TRBD1,TRBJ2-1,.,TRBV19
CASSQDGNSHNEQFF,TGCGCCAGCAGCCAAGACGGGAATTCCCACAATGAGCAGTTCTTC,.,TRBJ2-1,.,TRBV4-3
CASSIHRTRSTGELFF,TGTGCCAGTAGTATACACAGGACTAGAAGCACCGGGGAGCTGTTTTTT,TRBD2,TRBJ2-2,.,TRBV19
CASSLVNYEQYF,TGCGCCAGCAGCTTGGTCAACTACGAGCAGTACTTC,.,TRBJ2-7,.,TRBV5-1
CASSQSGGTGELFF,TGCGCCAGCAGTCAATCAGGGGGTACCGGGGAGCTGTTTTTT,.,TRBJ2-2,.,TRBV23-1
CASSSPGLGSYEQYF,TGTGCCAGCAGCTCTCCAGGGTTAGGAAGCTACGAGCAGTACTTC,.,TRBJ2-7,.,TRBV11-1
CASSLGSGTGVIGYTF,TGTGCCAGCTCACTAGGCTCCGGGACAGGGGTTATCGGCTACACCTTC,TRBD1,TRBJ1-2,.,TRBV18
CASTGQGDQPQHF,TGTGCCAGCACGGGACAGGGAGATCAGCCCCAGCATTTT,TRBD1,TRBJ1-5,.,TRBV6-1
CASSYSSAEKLFF,TGTGCCAGCAGTTACTCGAGCGCGGAAAAACTGTTTTTT,.,TRBJ1-4,few,TRBV6-6
CSSSLYSGGSVNTEAFF,TGTTCCAGCAGCCTATATTCAGGGGGATCGGTGAACACTGAAGCTTTCTTT,TRBD1,TRBJ1-1,once,TRBV7-9
CASRNRGGNTIYF,TGTGCCAGTAGAAACAGGGGTGGAAACACCATATATTTT,TRBD1,TRBJ1-3,.,TRBV19
CASSEAERDRGSQPQHF,TGTGCCAGCAGTGAAGCGGAGCGGGACAGGGGCAGTCAGCCCCAGCATTTT,TRBD1,TRBJ1-5,few,TRBV6-1
CAILSGRRTDTQYF,TGTGCCATCTTAAGCGGGAGGAGAACAGATACGCAGTATTTT,TRBD2,TRBJ2-3,once,TRBV10-3
CASSSQGDTEAFF,TGTGCCAGCAGCTCTCAGGGGGATACTGAAGCTTTCTTT,TRBD1,TRBJ1-1,.,TRBV7-2
CASSIPLAGGKLGQETQYF,TGTGCCAGTAGTATCCCCCTAGCGGGAGGTAAATTGGGTCAAGAGACCCAGTACTTC,TRBD2,TRBJ2-5,.,TRBV19
CASSDLSPPTGKSNEKLFF,TGCGCCAGCAGTGATTTAAGTCCCCCTACAGGAAAATCGAATGAAAAACTGTTTTTT,.,TRBJ1-4,.,TRBV10-1
CASSVGLAPAGEQYF,TGTGCCAGCAGCGTCGGACTAGCCCCAGCGGGGGAGCAGTACTTC,TRBD2,TRBJ2-5,.,TRBV7-8
CASSLAGGAGANVLTF,TGCGCCAGCAGCTTGGCAGGGGGCGCTGGGGCCAACGTCCTGACTTTC,TRBD1,TRBJ2-6,.,TRBV5-1
CASSQGTSGGVPNEQFF,TGTGCCAGCAGCCAAGGGACTAGCGGGGGAGTCCCCAATGAGCAGTTCTTC,TRBD2,TRBJ2-1,few,TRBV4-2
CASSPDLRRSDEQFF,TGTGCCAGCAGCCCGGACCTTAGGAGGAGCGATGAGCAGTTCTTC,.,TRBJ2-1,.,TRBV5-6
CASSSTRTGTGELFF,TGTGCCAGCAGCTCTACCCGGACAGGGACCGGGGAGCTGTTTTTT,TRBD1,TRBJ2-2,.,TRBV11-2
CASSVVIGGGNYNEQFF,TGTGCCAGCAGCGTAGTTATCGGCGGGGGAAACTACAATGAGCAGTTCTTC,TRBD2,TRBJ2-1,.,TRBV9
CASDRELTQPQHF,TGTGCCAGTGACAGGGAGTTAACGCAGCCCCAGCATTTT,TRBD1,TRBJ1-5,few,TRBV19
CASSPPGTGQEAFF,TGTGCCAGCTCACCACCAGGGACAGGGCAAGAAGCTTTCTTT,TRBD1,TRBJ1-1,.,TRBV18
CASSKVRGRGGQQYF,TGTGCCAGTAGTAAGGTTCGGGGTCGCGGGGGACAACAGTACTTC,.,TRBJ2-7,once,TRBV19
CASSLGQGNTEAFF,TGTGCCAGCAGCTTAGGCCAGGGGAACACTGAAGCTTTCTTT,.,TRBJ1-1,.,TRBV11-3
CASSRHQGRDTEAFF,TGTGCCAGTAGTAGGCATCAGGGGAGGGACACTGAAGCTTTCTTT,.,TRBJ1-1,.,TRBV19
CASSLGTLQGRGETQYF,TGTGCTAGCAGCTTAGGAACGTTACAGGGGCGGGGAGAGACCCAGTACTTC,.,TRBJ2-5,few,TRBV7-7
CASSEGGTGRTEAFF,TGTGCCAGCAGTGAAGGAGGCACCGGGAGGACTGAAGCTTTCTTT,.,TRBJ1-1,few,TRBV2
CASSENVLRTGGEAFF,TGTGCCAGCAGTGAAAACGTCTTACGGACAGGGGGCGAAGCTTTCTTT,TRBD1,TRBJ1-1,.,TRBV6-1
CASSPSNRGMNTEAFF,TGTGCCAGCAGCCCGTCTAATAGGGGAATGAACACTGAAGCTTTCTTT,.,TRBJ1-1,once,TRBV9
CSVRQGYGYTF,TGCAGCGTGCGACAGGGATATGGCTACACCTTC,TRBD1,TRBJ1-2,.,TRBV29-1
CASSVGPSVNEQFF,TGTGCCAGCAGCGTAGGTCCTAGCGTCAATGAGCAGTTCTTC,.,TRBJ2-1,.,TRBV9
CASSSLAGDYEQYF,TGCGCCAGCAGCTCCTTAGCGGGGGACTACGAGCAGTACTTC,TRBD2,TRBJ2-7,.,TRBV5-1
CASSYSTLGVAYEQYF,TGTGCCAGCAGTTACTCCACCCTTGGTGTCGCCTACGAGCAGTACTTC,.,TRBJ2-7,.,TRBV6-5
CASSQTGGAGYTF,TGCGCCAGCAGCCAAACGGGGGGGGCTGGCTACACCTTC,.,TRBJ1-2,.,TRBV4-1
CASSLSTSGVETQYF,TGTGCCAGCAGCTTATCGACTAGCGGGGTTGAGACCCAGTACTTC,TRBD2,TRBJ2-5,.,TRBV7-2
CASSVVLGGGYTF,TGTGCCAGCAGCGTAGTGCTGGGAGGAGGCTACACCTTC,.,TRBJ1-2,.,TRBV9
CASSKRTGARVPYQETQYF,TGTGCCAGCAGCAAAAGGACAGGGGCCAGGGTTCCTTACCAAGAGACCCAGTACTTC,TRBD1,TRBJ2-5,.,TRBV5-4